The 25 T cell receptor beta chains below were found in one sample sequenced in a study of shared clonotypes between healthy human individuals. TCRdb keeps only in-frame clones here, not all; method: immunoSEQ multiplex PCR. The sample holds some 900,000 clones, 76% seen once. The sample comprised memory CD4+ T cells sorted from blood. This sample's subset: CD45RA-negative fraction. The receptors shown here come from a man younger than 35 in good health.

The chain couples TRBV4-2 to TRBJ2-1; D remains ambiguous. This CDR3 has 14 amino acids. Germline CDR1 and CDR2: LGHNA and YNFKEQ. V lost 4 bases, J lost 2 bases, and 9 bases lay in between. The CDR3 here is CASSPQLAYNEQFF. For the CDR3, the DNA is TGTGCCAGCAGCCCCCAGCTCGCCTACAATGAGCAGTTCTTC.

CDR3 sequence reads: CAWSVGRHTGELFF. CDR3 in DNA: TGTGCCTGGAGTGTAGGGAGGCACACCGGGGAGCTGTTTTTT. The chain combines TRBV30 with TRBJ2-2; maybe TRBD2 (6 bases). This CDR3 region has 14 residues. Germline V gene lookup returns CDR1 GTSNPN and CDR2 SVGIG (reference sequence). The V gene lost 0 bases and the J gene lost 3 bases, with 8 bases spanning the gap. Together with reference TRBV30 and TRBJ2-2, the CDR3 gives the full variable domain: SQTIHQWPATLVQPVGSPLSLECTVEGTSNPNLYWYRQAAGRGLQLLFYSVGIGQISSEVPQNLSASRPQDRQFILSSKKLLLSDSGFYLCAWSVGRHTGELFFGEGSRLTVL.

In this sample, this clone turned up many times. The V gene is TRBV6-1, the J gene TRBJ1-1; the D is unclear. Germline CDR1 reads MNHNS; CDR2 reads SASEGT. The V and J ends lost 4 bases and 4 bases respectively, with 19 bases between them. The CDR3 extends over 16 amino acids. CDR3 nucleotide sequence: TGTGCCAGCAGTGGGCGGCAGGCTCGTTTAAGCACTGAAGCTTTCTTT. Amino acid sequence: CASSGRQARLSTEAFF.

The chain couples TRBV6-6 to TRBJ1-3; D is uncertain. Germline V gene lookup returns CDR1 MNHNY and CDR2 SVGAGI (reference sequence). The CDR3 runs 15 residues. V was pared by 5 bases and J by 0 bases, with 11 bases between. CDR3 loop: CASSPGPLSGNTIYF. The DNA of the CDR3 is TGTGCCAGCAGTCCCGGACCCCTCTCTGGAAACACCATATATTTT.

This clone has just one count. The chain links TRBV5-4 to TRBJ2-7; 8 nucleotides align to TRBD2. CDR3 size: 15 residues. The V and J ends lost 1 base and 3 bases, in that order; junction bases with no gene match: 6. Germline V gene lookup returns CDR1 SGHNT and CDR2 YYREEE (reference sequence). CDR3 sequence (DNA): TGTGCCAGCAGCTTGCAGGCGGGAGGATACTACGAGCAGTACTTC. As protein: CASSLQAGGYYEQYF.

This clone was counted a few times. This may arise from a read error, as a much more abundant clone is one base away. Other DNA sequences within the sample encode an identical CDR3. This rearrangement joins TRBV6-5 to TRBJ2-2; the D is unclear. The CDR3 has 11 residues. The V end lost 5 bases, the J end lost 2 bases, and 0 bases lay between the germline ends. Per the germline V gene, CDR1 is MNHEY and CDR2 is SVGAGI. The CDR3 loop reads CASSNTGELFF. The CDR3 region has the DNA TGTGCCAGCAGTAACACCGGGGAGCTGTTTTTT.

CDR3 region: CASSFVDRDQETQYF. In DNA, the CDR3 is TGTGCCAGCAGCTTTGTGGACAGGGACCAAGAGACCCAGTACTTC. This chain uses TRBV5-6 with TRBJ2-5; 8 nucleotides line up with TRBD1. After removal of 2 bases from V and 0 bases from J, the junction contained 3 bases not matched to a gene. The CDR3 covers 15 residues. Germline loops: CDR1 SGHDT, CDR2 YYEEEE.

This sequence joins TRBV6-1 and TRBJ2-7, with D hard to call. Germline CDR1 and CDR2: MNHNS and SASEGT. CDR3 size: 13 residues. Trimming left V 4 bases short and J 2 bases short, with 9 bases between. The CDR3 region is CASSVESTYEQYF. The CDR3 DNA sequence: TGTGCCAGCAGTGTGGAGAGTACCTACGAGCAGTACTTC.

J is TRBJ2-1 and V is TRBV7-9; 7 nucleotides align to TRBD1. Per the germline V gene, CDR1 is SEHNR and CDR2 is FQNEAQ (reference sequence). The CDR3 loop spans 15 amino acids. V trimming: 1 base; J trimming: 3 bases; junction bases outside the gene matches: 3. The CDR3 DNA reads TGTGCCAGCAGCTTAGGACAGGGTCTCTACAATGAGCAGTTCTTC. Its translation is CASSLGQGLYNEQFF.

The chain recombines TRBV7-9 with TRBJ1-4; D is possibly TRBD1 (6 bases). Germline V CDR1 and CDR2: SEHNR, FQNEAQ (reference sequence). The CDR3 has 16 residues. The V and J ends lost 2 bases and 6 bases respectively, with 16 bases between them. The CDR3 DNA sequence: TGTGCCAGCAGCTTAAGTTTTACAGGGTTGGATGAAAAACTGTTTTTT. Encoded protein: CASSLSFTGLDEKLFF.

This sequence joins TRBV7-8 and TRBJ2-5, with TRBD1 matching 7 bases. The CDR3 is 16 amino acids. J was trimmed by 4 bases and V by 5 bases; bases with no gene match: 13. Germline CDR1 is SGHVS and CDR2 is FQNEAQ. Here the CDR3 reads CASSTTSGTVGETQYF. The CDR3, as DNA: TGTGCCAGCAGCACGACGTCCGGGACAGTTGGAGAGACCCAGTACTTC.

Points on this clone: Other DNA sequences in this sample translate to the same CDR3. The gene calls are TRBV27 and TRBJ2-7, with 7 bases identical to TRBD1. The CDR3 totals 13 residues. Trimming cost V 5 bases and J 2 bases; bases outside gene matches: 3. CDR1 and CDR2 (germline): MNHEY, SMNVEV (reference sequence). CDR3 nucleotides: TGTGCCAGCAGTAGAGGGGGCGCCTACGAGCAGTACTTC. Translated, it gives CASSRGGAYEQYF.

The rearrangement joins TRBV30 to TRBJ1-2; D unresolved. CDR1 is GTSNPN, CDR2 SVGIG, per germline (reference sequence). CDR3 size: 14 residues. The chain's CDR3 is CAISYSSGVYGYTF. The CDR3 coding sequence is TGTGCAATCTCCTACTCCTCCGGGGTCTATGGCTACACCTTC.

The chain is built from TRBV25-1 and TRBJ1-4, with 8 bases lining up with TRBD1. This CDR3 spans 15 amino acids. Unmatched junction bases numbered 8, after V lost 4 bases and J lost 7 bases. Germline V CDR1 and CDR2: MGHDK, SYGVNS. For the CDR3, the DNA is TGTGCCAGCAGTGGGCAAACAGGGGGTGGTGAAAAACTGTTTTTT. Residues: CASSGQTGGGEKLFF.

The chain employs TRBV11-2 and TRBJ1-6; D remains ambiguous. Between the trimmed V and J ends, which lost 6 bases and 7 bases, there was a span of 16 bases. The CDR3 has 15 residues. CDR1 and CDR2 (germline): SGHAT, FQNNGV. CDR3: CASRKTANPNSPLHF. CDR3 DNA: TGTGCCAGCAGGAAAACAGCCAACCCCAATTCACCCCTCCACTTT.

The V call is TRBV30, the J call TRBJ1-4; the D is unclear. Germline CDR1 is GTSNPN and CDR2 is SVGIG (reference sequence). This CDR3 is built from 13 residues. V shed 0 bases and J shed 2 bases, with 4 bases lying between them. This CDR3 reads CAWSVYTNEKLFF. In DNA form, the CDR3 reads TGTGCCTGGAGTGTATATACTAATGAAAAACTGTTTTTT.

This rearrangement joins TRBV11-2 to TRBJ2-1, with D perhaps TRBD1 or TRBD2 (6 bases each). This CDR3 spans 15 amino acids. Germline V CDR1 and CDR2: SGHAT, FQNNGV. The germline V and J ends were trimmed by 2 bases and 4 bases, with 12 bases remaining between them. CDR3: CASSLTGGHYNEQFF. The CDR3 bases are TGTGCCAGCAGCTTAACCGGGGGCCATTACAATGAGCAGTTCTTC.

The chain combines TRBV7-6 with TRBJ2-2; no definite D call. Germline CDR1 SGHVS, CDR2 FNYEAQ. This CDR3 comprises 12 residues. V was pared by 4 bases and J by 6 bases, with 6 bases between. CDR3 sequence: CASSYWAGELFF. The CDR3 region has the DNA TGTGCCAGCAGCTATTGGGCCGGGGAGCTGTTTTTT.

This chain uses TRBV5-6 with TRBJ1-2; weak D call: TRBD1 (6 bases). The CDR3 spans 15 residues. Trimming pared 4 bases from V and 4 bases from J, leaving 17 bases between. The germline V gene encodes CDR1 SGHDT and CDR2 YYEEEE. Written as DNA, the CDR3 is TGTGCCAGCAGCGGGAGGGTTTCGGGGGCCTATGGCTACACCTTC. This translates into CASSGRVSGAYGYTF.

In the case of this clone: A clone one base away is much larger, so this may be a read error. The sample contains more than one DNA sequence encoding this CDR3. V gene TRBV5-4 combines with J gene TRBJ1-1, with D possibly TRBD1 on 6 matching bases. The germline V and J ends were trimmed by 4 bases and 3 bases, with 10 bases remaining between them. The germline V gene has CDR1 SGHNT and CDR2 YYREEE (reference sequence). The CDR3 loop spans 13 amino acids. As DNA, the CDR3 is TGTGCCAGCAGCCTCGACAGGTACACTGAAGCTTTCTTT. Translation: CASSLDRYTEAFF. The variable domain in full, with the rest retrieved from reference TRBV5-4 and TRBJ1-1, is ETGVTQSPTHLIKTRGQQVTLRCSSQSGHNTVSWYQQALGQGPQFIFQYYREEENGRGNFPPRFSGLQFPNYSSELNVNALELDDSALYLCASSLDRYTEAFFGQGTRLTVV.

The rearrangement uses TRBV10-2 and TRBJ1-1; 9 bases fit TRBD1. Germline V gene data show CDR1 as WSHSY and CDR2 as SAAADI. The CDR3 loop spans 15 amino acids. V lost 4 bases, J lost 3 bases, and 6 bases stayed unmatched. In nucleotides, the CDR3 is TGCGCCAGCAGTGGACGGGGACAGGGACACACTGAAGCTTTCTTT. Its translation: CASSGRGQGHTEAFF.

This chain joins TRBV7-2 and TRBJ1-6; no clear D. The CDR3 runs to 16 residues. The V gene's germline CDR1 is SGHTA and CDR2 FQGNSA. Trimming shortened V by 6 bases and J by 0 bases, and 12 bases separated the two germline ends. CDR3 sequence (DNA): TGTGCCAGCAGAACCCTGGAGGGCTCCTATAATTCACCCCTCCACTTT. It is translated as CASRTLEGSYNSPLHF.

The V gene is TRBV27, the J gene TRBJ2-1; D not certain. This CDR3 is built from 15 residues. CDR1 and CDR2 (germline): MNHEY, SMNVEV (reference sequence). Trimming pared 4 bases from V and 0 bases from J, leaving 10 bases between. CDR3 nucleotide sequence: TGTGCCAGCAGTTCAGGATGGGGCTCCTACAATGAGCAGTTCTTC. The encoded protein is CASSSGWGSYNEQFF.

This clone showed up just once. The chain has TRBV11-2 and TRBJ1-2; a weak D match, TRBD1 (5 bases). Germline values: CDR1 SGHAT, CDR2 FQNNGV. Trimming removed 0 bases at V and 3 bases at J, with 17 bases between. The CDR3 totals 17 residues. The CDR3 sequence is CASSLDPGGGLYYGYTF. DNA for the CDR3: TGTGCCAGCAGCTTAGATCCGGGTGGGGGTCTGTACTATGGCTACACCTTC.

V is TRBV18 and J is TRBJ2-7; 7 nucleotides agree with TRBD2. The germline CDR1 and CDR2 sequences are KGHSH and LQKENI. The CDR3 length is 16 residues. J gave up 3 bases and V 3 bases, and 11 bases lay outside the gene matches. CDR3 loop: CASSPTVAGAGYEQYF. The DNA of the CDR3 is TGTGCCAGCTCACCCACAGTGGCGGGAGCTGGCTACGAGCAGTACTTC.